Presented here are 20 T cell receptor beta chains from one specimen sequenced in a study of T cell responses to AZD1222 COVID-19 vaccine. Only in-frame clones appear in the TCRdb table, and some are missing; sequencing was by immunoSEQ multiplex PCR. The sample carries fewer than 90,000 clones, about 88% recorded once. Material: peripheral blood, obtained on day 0 of AZD1222 vaccination. The origin of the receptors is an adult in good health.

The chain joins TRBV14 to TRBJ1-1, with D possibly being TRBD1 (5 bases). The CDR3 contains 15 residues. In germline, CDR1 is SGHDN, CDR2 FVKESK. Trimming stripped 4 bases from V and 5 bases from J, with 17 bases between. Here the CDR3 reads CASSLEWAGRTEAFF. For the CDR3, the DNA is TGTGCCAGCAGCCTCGAATGGGCAGGGAGGACTGAAGCTTTCTTT.

This clone was observed a few times. The chain recombines TRBV7-2 with TRBJ2-5; no clear D gene. CDR1 and CDR2 from the germline V gene are SGHTA and FQGNSA. This CDR3 comprises 11 residues. Trimming cost V 1 base and J 5 bases, with 2 bases left between them. The CDR3 sequence is CASSLVETQYF. CDR3 nucleotides: TGTGCCAGCAGCTTAGTGGAGACCCAGTACTTC.

The chain's CDR3 is CARTRDNIAKNIQYF. The CDR3 DNA reads as TGTGCCAGAACAAGGGACAACATAGCCAAAAACATTCAGTACTTC. The J gene is TRBJ2-4, the V gene TRBV7-9; a possible D gene is TRBD1 (6 bases). The CDR3 runs 15 residues. Germline V gene data show CDR1 as SEHNR and CDR2 as FQNEAQ (reference sequence). Trimming removed 9 bases at V and 0 bases at J, with 15 bases between.

The chain carries TRBV7-2 and TRBJ2-1; D perhaps matches TRBD2 (6 bases). V lost 5 bases and J lost 9, with 14 bases in between. This CDR3 has 13 residues. From germline, CDR1 is SGHTA and CDR2 FQGNSA. CDR3 loop: CASSPSGAGEQFF. Written as DNA, the CDR3 is TGTGCCAGCAGCCCCAGTGGAGCGGGTGAGCAGTTCTTC.

The chain is built from TRBV28 and TRBJ2-1; perhaps TRBD1 as D (6 bases). Per the germline V gene, CDR1 is MDHEN and CDR2 is SYDVKM. The CDR3 length is 11 residues. CDR3 sequence reads: CALGTPGEQFF. The CDR3 bases are TGTGCTTTGGGGACACCCGGCGAGCAGTTCTTC.

This clone was recorded only once. V gene TRBV6-5 combines with J gene TRBJ2-7; the match to TRBD1 covers 9 bases. The germline V gene encodes CDR1 MNHEY and CDR2 SVGAGI. The CDR3 runs to 15 residues. V lost 6 bases and J lost 0; bases outside the gene matches: 6. CDR3 protein: CASRAGTGSSYEQYV. In DNA, the CDR3 is TGTGCCAGCAGGGCCGGGACAGGGAGCTCCTACGAGCAGTACGTC.

The rearrangement joins TRBV11-3 to TRBJ2-3; weak D call: TRBD2 (5 bases). The CDR3 length is 14 residues. Trimming left V 5 bases short and J 3 bases short, with 12 bases between. Germline CDR1 SGHNT, CDR2 YENEEA. CDR3 in amino acids: CASSPRTGTDTQYF. DNA of the CDR3: TGTGCCAGCAGCCCGAGGACTGGGACAGATACGCAGTATTTT. The complete variable domain, with remaining parts taken from reference TRBV11-3 and TRBJ2-3, reads EAGVVQSPRYKIIEKKQPVAFWCNPISGHNTLYWYLQNLGQGPELLIRYENEEAVDDSQLPKDRFSAERLKGVDSTLKIQPAELGDSAVYLCASSPRTGTDTQYFGPGTRLTVL.

This clone is a singleton in its sample. The chain carries TRBV15 and TRBJ2-5; TRBD1 matches 7 bases. After removal of 0 bases from V and 5 bases from J, the junction contained 12 bases not matched to a gene. Looked up from germline, CDR1 is LNHNV and CDR2 is YYDKDF (reference sequence). The CDR3 consists of 17 residues. The CDR3 nucleotides are TGTGCCACCAGCAGAGACCTTACGACAGGGTTTGGCGAGACCCAGTACTTC. This translates into CATSRDLTTGFGETQYF.

This chain connects TRBV6-4 to TRBJ1-1; D not resolved. Germline V gives CDR1 MRHNA, CDR2 SNTAGT. The CDR3 has 15 amino acids. V lost 6 bases to trimming and J lost 2 bases, with 16 bases between them. In DNA form, the CDR3 reads TGTGCCAGCAGCGCCGGGTCCTTCCCAAACACTGAAGCTTTCTTT. This translates into CASSAGSFPNTEAFF.

The V gene is TRBV19, the J gene TRBJ2-7; tentative D call: TRBD2 (6 bases). This CDR3 contains 14 residues. Trimming took 4 bases from V and 6 from J, leaving 16 bases between them. Germline CDR1 and CDR2: LNHDA and SQIVND (reference sequence). CDR3 sequence (DNA): TGTGCCAGTAGTACGCAGGAGGGGTCCGTCGAGCAGTACTTC. Encoded protein: CASSTQEGSVEQYF.

The rearrangement joins TRBV30 to TRBJ2-2; 10 nucleotides align to TRBD2. V gave up 6 bases and J gave up 5 bases; unmatched junction bases: 6. This CDR3 region has 14 residues. Germline CDR1 reads GTSNPN; CDR2 reads SVGIG (reference sequence). CDR3 sequence (DNA): TGTGCCTGCAAAGCGGGAGGGCCGACCGGGGAGCTGTTTTTT. It yields the protein CACKAGGPTGELFF. Combining the CDR3 with reference TRBV30 and TRBJ2-2 gives the whole variable domain SQTIHQWPATLVQPVGSPLSLECTVEGTSNPNLYWYRQAAGRGLQLLFYSVGIGQISSEVPQNLSASRPQDRQFILSSKKLLLSDSGFYLCACKAGGPTGELFFGEGSRLTVL.

This clone has more than one count but fewer than ten. In DNA form, the CDR3 reads TGTGCCAGCTCACCGGGACAGGGTGGTTCACCCCTCCACTTT. Residues: CASSPGQGGSPLHF. The J gene is TRBJ1-6, the V gene TRBV18; 9 bases align to TRBD1. After removal of 3 bases from V and 9 bases from J, the junction contained 3 bases not matched to a gene. Germline loops: CDR1 KGHSH, CDR2 LQKENI. The CDR3 extends over 14 amino acids.

The chain has TRBV4-1 and TRBJ1-2; possible D gene TRBD1, 6 bases. Per the germline V gene, CDR1 is MGHRA and CDR2 is YSYEKL. The V end was cut by 4 bases, the J end by 4 bases, with 13 bases between. The length of the CDR3 is 14 residues. The CDR3 reads CASSPLDSLYGYTF. DNA for the CDR3: TGCGCCAGCAGCCCCTTGGACAGCCTCTATGGCTACACCTTC.

V and J are TRBV6-1 and TRBJ1-1; perhaps TRBD1 as D (5 bases). The CDR3 is made up of 14 amino acids. The germline V gene has CDR1 MNHNS and CDR2 SASEGT. The germline V and J ends were trimmed by 4 bases and 4 bases, with 13 bases remaining between them. The CDR3 protein is CASSAAGRITEAFF. The CDR3 DNA reads as TGTGCCAGCAGTGCAGCAGGGCGCATCACTGAAGCTTTCTTT.

The chain links TRBV5-4 to TRBJ2-3; D is undetermined. The V end was cut by 1 base, the J end by 7 bases, with 10 bases between. The CDR3 totals 13 residues. Germline-derived CDR1 and CDR2 are SGHNT and YYREEE (reference sequence). The CDR3 here is CASSLPDPNTQYF. CDR3 sequence (DNA): TGTGCCAGCAGCTTGCCCGACCCAAATACGCAGTATTTT.

A word on this clone: One end of the junction varies from germline; a read error may be responsible. Other DNA sequences within the sample encode an identical CDR3. This rearrangement joins TRBV24-1 to TRBJ2-2; the match to TRBD1 covers 7 bases. This CDR3 is 15 amino acids long. Germline assignment: CDR1 KGHDR and CDR2 SFDVKD. CDR3 sequence: CATSDPQGEVGELFF. CDR3 sequence (DNA): TGTGCCACCAGTGACCCGCAGGGGGAAGTGGGGGAACTGTTTTTT.

This sequence joins TRBV18 and TRBJ1-1; D remains ambiguous. Trimming left V 3 bases short and J 0 bases short, with 5 bases between. Germline V gene data show CDR1 as KGHSH and CDR2 as LQKENI. This CDR3 has 13 residues. CDR3 protein: CASSPGVNTEAFF. The CDR3 nucleotides are TGTGCCAGCTCACCCGGCGTGAACACTGAAGCTTTCTTT.

This sequence joins TRBV11-3 and TRBJ2-5, with a possible D match to TRBD2 (6 bases). Germline CDR1 is SGHNT and CDR2 is YENEEA. This CDR3 has 16 residues. Trimming left V 5 bases short and J 2 bases short, with 18 bases between. The CDR3 here is CASSPGGTVTQETQYF. The CDR3 DNA reads as TGTGCCAGCAGCCCAGGCGGGACTGTGACTCAAGAGACCCAGTACTTC.

The chain is built from TRBV19 and TRBJ1-5; a possible D gene is TRBD1 (5 bases). V was shortened by 5 bases and J by 10 bases, with 15 bases between the two germline ends. The CDR3 loop spans 13 amino acids. In germline, CDR1 is LNHDA, CDR2 SQIVND (reference sequence). CDR3 residues: CASSRGGEQPQHF. DNA of the CDR3: TGTGCCAGTAGTCGCGGGGGGGAGCAACCCCAGCATTTT.

The DNA of the CDR3 is TGTGCCAGCAGCCCCCGGTCTTTTGAGCAGTACTTC. Translation gives CASSPRSFEQYF. This chain uses TRBV7-9 with TRBJ2-7; no reliable D call. The CDR3 loop spans 12 amino acids. The germline CDR1 and CDR2 sequences are SEHNR and FQNEAQ (reference sequence). V shed 5 bases and J shed 7 bases, with 12 bases lying between them.